This entry lists 15 T cell receptor beta chains sequenced from one sample in a study of blood T cells in healthy people across ages. Next came a second PCR, run for about 7 to 11 cycles, which used a sample-barcoded 5' primer along with a J-beta primer mix. Using its own MiXCR run on the 5' RACE reads, TCRdb lists one record per CDR3 protein. In the table there are about 1.5 million distinct CDR3 sequences, less than 45% of which are singletons. Specimen: blood. The receptors shown here come from a woman in her late teens or twenties in good health.

There are a few counts of this clonotype. This chain connects TRBV5-1 to TRBJ1-2, with D possibly matching TRBD1 (6 bases). Trimming stripped 4 bases from V and 6 bases from J, with 13 bases between. The germline gives CDR1 SGHRS, CDR2 YFSETQ. This CDR3 comprises 13 residues. For the CDR3, the DNA is TGCGCCAGCAGCCATACAGGGTCGGATGGCTACACCTTC. This translates into CASSHTGSDGYTF.

This sequence joins TRBV29-1 and TRBJ2-5, with 9 bases fitting TRBD1. After removal of 4 bases from V and 2 bases from J, the junction contained 5 bases not matched to a gene. The CDR3 spans 14 residues. Germline CDR1 and CDR2: SQVTM and ANQGSEA. CDR3 residues: CSVGRGQGQETQYF. CDR3 DNA sequence: TGCAGCGTTGGGAGAGGACAGGGGCAAGAGACCCAGTACTTC.

The rearrangement joins TRBV6-2 or TRBV6-3 to TRBJ2-5; TRBD2 matches 7 bases. The V gene's germline CDR1 is MNHEY and CDR2 SVGEGT. V was pared by 2 bases and J by 4 bases, with 10 bases of the junction left unmatched. The CDR3 loop spans 16 amino acids. CDR3 residues: CASSYTSGTTIETQYF. CDR3 nucleotides: TGTGCCAGCAGTTACACCTCCGGGACTACCATAGAGACCCAGTACTTC.

The chain couples TRBV30 to TRBJ2-7; 7 positions agree with TRBD2. The CDR3 consists of 14 residues. Germline CDR1 GTSNPN, CDR2 SVGIG (reference sequence). Trimming at V came to 1 base and at J to 5 bases, leaving 8 bases not matched to a gene. CDR3 nucleotide sequence: TGTGCCTGGAGTGGACTAGCCCTTAGCCACGAGCAGTACTTC. It codes for CAWSGLALSHEQYF.

Only a few counts were recorded for this clonotype. The rearrangement joins TRBV27 to TRBJ2-1, with TRBD2 matching over 8 bases. Trimming at V came to 5 bases and at J to 6 bases, leaving 12 bases not matched to a gene. CDR1 MNHEY and CDR2 SMNVEV come from the germline V gene (reference sequence). The CDR3 sequence is 16 residues long. The CDR3 is CASSPGVGSGVNEQFF. In nucleotides, the CDR3 is TGTGCCAGCAGTCCCGGTGTAGGTAGCGGGGTCAATGAGCAGTTCTTC.

The rearrangement joins TRBV21-1 to TRBJ2-4; the table calls TRBD1, which could not be checked here. The J call is uncertain, as TRBJ2-7 better fits the DNA end. TRBV21-1 is listed as a pseudogene. CDR3 size: 17 residues. The CDR3 DNA is TGTGCCAGCAGCAAAGGGGGGGCGAGGGTACACGACTACGAGCAGTACTTC. Protein product: CASSKGGARVHDYEQYF.

The chain employs TRBV20-1 and TRBJ2-3; TRBD2 matches at 7 bases. This CDR3 is 17 amino acids long. From germline, CDR1 is DFQATT and CDR2 SNEGSKA (reference sequence). Trimming cost V 2 bases and J 2 bases; bases outside gene matches: 13. The CDR3 sequence is CSARILASTIYTDTQYF. As DNA, the CDR3 is TGCAGTGCTAGAATACTAGCGAGCACAATTTACACAGATACGCAGTATTTT.

The chain couples TRBV29-1 to TRBJ2-5, with 10 bases aligning to TRBD1. The end of the DNA is better explained by TRBJ2-7, so the J call may be wrong. The CDR3 length is 13 residues. The V gene's germline CDR1 is SQVTM and CDR2 ANQGSEA. This CDR3 reads CSVNRDRGYEQYF. CDR3 DNA sequence: TGCAGCGTGAACCGGGACAGGGGCTACGAGCAGTACTTC.

This clonotype was observed a few times. CDR3 sequence: CASSPGQGWTNEKLFF. The DNA for the CDR3 is TGCGCCAGCAGCCCAGGACAGGGGTGGACTAATGAAAAACTGTTTTTT. This chain uses TRBV4-3 with TRBJ1-4; 9 bases fit TRBD1. The CDR3 is made up of 16 amino acids. Germline V gene lookup returns CDR1 LGHNA and CDR2 YSLEER. J gave up 2 bases and V 4 bases, and 5 bases lay outside the gene matches.

The chain combines TRBV20-1 with TRBJ1-2; TRBD1 might be the D (5 bases). The CDR3 length is 12 residues. Germline V gene lookup returns CDR1 DFQATT and CDR2 SNEGSKA (reference sequence). Trimming took 4 bases from V and 10 from J, leaving 16 bases between them. The CDR3 protein is CSAISRVNDYTF. CDR3 DNA: TGCAGTGCTATTTCCAGGGTGAACGACTACACCTTC.

This chain links TRBV19 with TRBJ2-1, with D perhaps TRBD1 (6 bases). V dropped 5 bases and J dropped 2 bases, with 13 bases sitting between them. The CDR3 extends over 15 amino acids. CDR1 and CDR2 (germline): LNHDA, SQIVND (reference sequence). For the CDR3, the DNA is TGTGCCAGTAGTTATCTAGGGGACACCTACAATGAGCAGTTCTTC. This codes for CASSYLGDTYNEQFF.

The sample holds a few counts of this clonotype. The chain uses TRBV28 and TRBJ2-7, with a tentative D call TRBD1 (6 bases). CDR3 length equals 14 residues. Per the germline V gene, CDR1 is MDHEN and CDR2 is SYDVKM. V was cut by 5 bases and J by 6 bases, with 17 bases left in between. The CDR3 here is CASSHSLSQGEQYF. The DNA for the CDR3 is TGTGCCAGCAGTCACTCACTCTCACAGGGCGAGCAGTACTTC.

The CDR3 here is CSVDPRQGSTDTQYF. The CDR3 region has the DNA TGCAGCGTTGACCCAAGACAGGGATCCACAGATACGCAGTATTTT. This rearrangement joins TRBV29-1 to TRBJ2-3, with 7 bases aligning to TRBD1. The ends lost 3 bases at V and 2 bases at J; junction bases unmatched: 8. From germline, CDR1 is SQVTM and CDR2 ANQGSEA. The CDR3 sequence is 15 residues long.

The gene calls are TRBV6-1 and TRBJ1-4; 9 nucleotides agree with TRBD1. Germline trimming cut 5 bases from V and 1 base from J; bases unmatched to any gene: 11. The CDR3 has 18 residues. Germline CDR1 and CDR2: MNHNS and SASEGT. CDR3 nucleotide sequence: TGTGCCAGCAGTCCCCCTCGGGGACAGGGTTTAACTAATGAAAAACTGTTTTTT. Protein sequence: CASSPPRGQGLTNEKLFF.

This clonotype came up many times. CDR3 sequence: CSVGQGGQETQYF. The CDR3 DNA reads TGCAGCGTCGGACAGGGGGGGCAAGAGACCCAGTACTTC. The chain has TRBV29-1 and TRBJ2-5, with TRBD1 identical over 10 bases. CDR3 length: 13 amino acids. Germline V gene sequence: CDR1 SQVTM, CDR2 ANQGSEA. With 6 bases clipped from V and 2 bases from J, the junction kept 3 bases outside the gene matches.